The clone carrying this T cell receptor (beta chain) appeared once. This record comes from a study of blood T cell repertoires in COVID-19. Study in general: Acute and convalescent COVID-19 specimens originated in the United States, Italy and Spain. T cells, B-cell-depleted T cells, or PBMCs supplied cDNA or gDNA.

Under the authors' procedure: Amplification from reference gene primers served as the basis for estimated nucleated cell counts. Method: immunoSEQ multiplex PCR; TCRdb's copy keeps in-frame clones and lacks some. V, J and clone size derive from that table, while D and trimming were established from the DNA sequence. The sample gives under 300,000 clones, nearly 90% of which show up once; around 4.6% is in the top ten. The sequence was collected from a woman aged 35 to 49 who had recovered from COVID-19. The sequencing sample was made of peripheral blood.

This CDR3 reads CASGLAGYSDTQYF. CDR3 bases: TGTGCCAGCGGGCTAGCGGGGTATTCAGATACGCAGTATTTT. The gene calls are TRBV6-5 and TRBJ2-3, with 9 bases aligning to TRBD2. J lost 4 bases, V lost 8 bases, and 7 bases had no gene match. This CDR3 contains 14 residues. The germline CDR1 and CDR2 sequences are MNHEY and SVGAGI.